The source of this TCR beta chain is a study of cytomegalovirus exposure and HLA in healthy donors. Findings and caveats of the study: The number of N-insertions in an Asian-associated ancestry cluster was reportedly below the roughly 620-donor mean in a later analysis.

V was clipped by 4 bases and J by 1 base; unmatched bases: 3. CDR1 and CDR2 from the germline V gene are SGHTA and FQGNSA. The length of the CDR3 is 15 residues. Comment on this clone: What it binds is unknown.

The PCR was carried out with 60 Vbeta primers and 13 Jbeta primers. The data were produced by immunoSEQ multiplex PCR, yet TCRdb's version contains in-frame clones alone and is incomplete. This sample has some 150,000 clones, with less than 80% found just once. The clonotype was recovered from a female donor in good health and CMV-seropositive. This sequence joins TRBV7-2 and TRBJ1-5, with 8 positions matching TRBD1. The sequenced sample consisted of PBMCs. The CDR3: CASSSQGGSNQPQHF. The CDR3 nucleotides read TGTGCCAGCAGCTCACAGGGGGGGAGCAATCAGCCCCAGCATTTT.